This T cell receptor (beta chain) comes out of a study of cytomegalovirus exposure and HLA in healthy donors. PCR primers comprised 60 Vbeta and 13 Jbeta primers. Clones were read by immunoSEQ multiplex PCR, and TCRdb kept only the in-frame ones, dropping some. The sample has about 170,000 clones, around 80% seen once. In the case of this clone: Antigen specificity is unknown.

Regarding the study as a whole: As a later analysis revealed, the rate of TCR association differed by HLA locus, with DRB1 most and HLA-C fewest. A previous analysis found most TCR beta V segments productive roughly 87% or roughly 30% of the time. Among the CMV-associated chains, three were confirmed in vitro as specific for CMV antigens. The authors assumed roughly uniform sequencing depth across donors for presence/absence analyses.

The CDR3 length is 13 residues. Germline V lookup: CDR1 MDHEN, CDR2 SYDVKM. Trimming cost V 10 bases and J 4 bases; bases outside gene matches: 7. Sequenced input: PBMCs. This sequence was found in a male donor in good health and CMV-seronegative. The J gene is TRBJ1-3, the V gene TRBV28; 7 bases agree with TRBD1. The CDR3 loop is CAITGQAGNTIYF. The DNA of the CDR3 is TGTGCCATAACCGGACAGGCGGGAAACACCATATATTTT.